Following are 25 T cell receptor beta chains from one sample sequenced in a study of CD8 T cells in ankylosing spondylitis. Study-level points and caveats: Ankylosing spondylitis blood appeared to carry a characteristic TCR beta motif of roughly 8 highly homologous variants.

A single record per CDR3 protein comes from TCRdb applying MiXCR to the 5' RACE reads. The data hold 500,000 to 650,000 distinct CDR3 sequences, with roughly 5% observed a single time. These receptors have no known antigen. Sequencing input: blood, either unsorted or a sorted T cell fraction (not recorded which). These receptors all stem from a male donor with ankylosing spondylitis.

At least ten counts were recorded for this clonotype. This rearrangement joins TRBV6-5 to TRBJ2-1, with no clear D. CDR3 size: 16 residues. V was shortened by 2 bases and J by 4 bases, with 15 bases between the two germline ends. The germline V gene encodes CDR1 MNHEY and CDR2 SVGAGI. DNA for the CDR3: TGTGCCAGCAGTTACCCCGGCCTCGACGGGTACAATGAGCAGTTCTTC. The encoded protein is CASSYPGLDGYNEQFF.

This clonotype has more than one count but fewer than ten. The chain carries TRBV28 and TRBJ2-1; TRBD2 aligns across 9 bases. Germline assignment: CDR1 MDHEN and CDR2 SYDVKM. The CDR3 runs 13 residues. V trimming: 7 bases; J trimming: 15 bases; junction bases outside the gene matches: 13. The CDR3 protein is CASKGRGGRVWFF. Here the CDR3 DNA reads TGTGCCAGCAAGGGGCGGGGGGGCCGAGTTTGGTTCTTC.

The sample holds many counts of this clonotype. The chain employs TRBV5-1 and TRBJ2-7; no clear D. Germline CDR1 reads SGHRS; CDR2 reads YFSETQ. Trimming took off 7 bases at V and 3 bases at J, with 17 bases between the two ends. The length of the CDR3 is 14 residues. CDR3 sequence: CASASSTGRYEQYF. The CDR3 nucleotides are TGCGCCAGCGCCTCGTCGACTGGACGCTACGAGCAGTACTTC. Full variable domain (rest looked up from reference TRBV5-1 and TRBJ2-7): KAGVTQTPRYLIKTRGQQVTLSCSPISGHRSVSWYQQTPGQGLQFLFEYFSETQRNKGNFPGRFSGRQFSNSRSEMNVSTLELGDSALYLCASASSTGRYEQYFGPGTRLTVT.

There are many counts of this clonotype. This chain links TRBV20-1 with TRBJ2-7; 9 bases map to TRBD1. Germline V gives CDR1 DFQATT, CDR2 SNEGSKA (reference sequence). The CDR3 runs to 14 residues. The J segment lost 5 bases and the V segment lost 3 bases, leaving 8 bases of the junction unmatched. As DNA, the CDR3 is TGCAGTGCTAGGGGGGACAGGGATGTCAACGAGCAGTACTTC. Its protein is CSARGDRDVNEQYF.

This clonotype was detected ten times or more. The chain joins TRBV4-3 to TRBJ2-3; D gene unclear. Germline V gene data show CDR1 as LGHNA and CDR2 as YSLEER. The CDR3 runs 13 residues. V was shortened by 0 bases and J by 8 bases, with 9 bases between the two germline ends. As DNA, the CDR3 is TGCGCCAGCAGCCAAGAAAGCAAGGGTACGCAGTATTTT. This codes for CASSQESKGTQYF.

This clonotype came up many times. The chain recombines TRBV20-1 with TRBJ2-1; no clear D. Trimming stripped 6 bases from V and 3 bases from J, with 9 bases between. Germline-derived CDR1 and CDR2 are DFQATT and SNEGSKA (reference sequence). The CDR3 spans 12 residues. The DNA for the CDR3 is TGCAGTGCCCCTACCGGCTACAATGAGCAGTTCTTC. Translated: CSAPTGYNEQFF.

The sample holds many counts of this clonotype. The chain is built from TRBV4-3 and TRBJ2-2; D not certain. This CDR3 region has 17 residues. In germline, CDR1 is LGHNA, CDR2 YSLEER. V lost 5 bases and J 2 bases, leaving 18 bases between the germline ends. CDR3 in DNA: TGCGCCAGCAGCTTAGGAGTTGGTCTAATAAACACCGGGGAGCTGTTTTTT. Amino acids: CASSLGVGLINTGELFF.

This clonotype occurred many times. This rearrangement joins TRBV6-2 or TRBV6-3 to TRBJ2-7, with 7 bases that match TRBD2. CDR1 and CDR2 from the germline V gene are MNHEY and SVGEGT. The CDR3 runs 13 residues. The ends lost 4 bases at V and 3 bases at J; junction bases unmatched: 3. CDR3 coding DNA: TGTGCCAGCAGTTTACGGGGGGTCTACGAGCAGTACTTC. Its translation: CASSLRGVYEQYF.

By proportion, this clonotype is medium-sized (0.01 to 0.1%). The chain has TRBV5-1 and TRBJ2-3; D remains ambiguous. The CDR3 contains 12 residues. Trimming left V 0 bases short and J 4 bases short, with 3 bases between. CDR1 is SGHRS, CDR2 YFSETQ, per germline. This CDR3 reads CASSLVSDTQYF. The CDR3 DNA is TGCGCCAGCAGCTTGGTTTCAGATACGCAGTATTTT.

This clonotype was found many times. The chain links TRBV4-2 to TRBJ2-7; D perhaps matches TRBD1 (6 bases). Germline V gives CDR1 LGHNA, CDR2 YNFKEQ. This CDR3 spans 14 amino acids. V was clipped by 1 base and J by 6 bases, with 13 bases between them. The DNA of the CDR3 is TGTGCCAGCAGCCAAGTACTGGGGGCTGGCGAGCAGTACTTC. The encoded protein is CASSQVLGAGEQYF.

Many counts were recorded for this clonotype. The chain has TRBV20-1 and TRBJ2-5; D gene unclear. CDR1 is DFQATT and CDR2 is SNEGSKA in the germline V gene (reference sequence). V was shortened by 7 bases and J by 2 bases, with 14 bases between the two germline ends. CDR3 length: 13 residues. As DNA, the CDR3 is TGCAGTGTCCCGCCAGCGTTTCAAGAGACCCAGTACTTC. As protein: CSVPPAFQETQYF.

This clonotype was recorded many times. The chain carries TRBV7-6 and TRBJ2-1, with D possibly matching TRBD2 (6 bases). The CDR3 sequence is 15 residues long. Trimming took off 3 bases at V and 4 bases at J, with 13 bases between the two ends. CDR1 SGHVS and CDR2 FNYEAQ come from the germline V gene. Written as DNA, the CDR3 is TGTGCCAGCAGCTTCGGGTTGGGGGGTTACAATGAGCAGTTCTTC. It specifies CASSFGLGGYNEQFF.

This clonotype was recorded many times. The gene calls are TRBV28 and TRBJ2-4; D call uncertain. CDR3 size: 17 residues. Germline V lookup: CDR1 MDHEN, CDR2 SYDVKM. Trimming took off 6 bases at V and 0 bases at J, with 18 bases between the two ends. CDR3 nucleotides: TGTGCCAGCAGCCTTTTGGGTAGTAGTTTAGCCAAAAACATTCAGTACTTC. Protein: CASSLLGSSLAKNIQYF.

The table lists this clonotype with a few counts. The V gene is TRBV3-1, the J gene TRBJ2-3; D may be TRBD2 (8 bases). Germline V gene sequence: CDR1 LGHDT, CDR2 YNNKEL (reference sequence). V was pared by 5 bases and J by 4 bases, with 22 bases between. This CDR3 region has 17 residues. This chain's CDR3 is CASSFRGTSLAADTQYF. The CDR3 DNA reads as TGTGCCAGCAGCTTCAGGGGGACTAGTCTTGCGGCAGATACGCAGTATTTT.

This clonotype was picked up many times. The CDR3 DNA sequence: TGTGCCACCAGCAGAAAGACAGGGGAGGGTGAAAAACTGTTTTTT. Its translation is CATSRKTGEGEKLFF. The rearrangement uses TRBV15 and TRBJ1-4; 8 bases are a match to TRBD1. The junction had 6 bases not matched to a gene; V was cut back by 2 bases and J by 7 bases. This CDR3 comprises 15 residues. CDR1 and CDR2 from the germline V gene are LNHNV and YYDKDF (reference sequence).

This clonotype was counted at least ten times. This rearrangement joins TRBV20-1 to TRBJ2-5, with D possibly being TRBD1 (5 bases). V was clipped by 5 bases and J by 2 bases, with 15 bases between them. There are 14 residues in the CDR3. Germline CDR1 and CDR2: DFQATT and SNEGSKA (reference sequence). CDR3 residues: CSAHRRLFQETQYF. The DNA for the CDR3 is TGCAGTGCTCACAGGCGGCTCTTTCAAGAGACCCAGTACTTC.

The table lists this clonotype with many counts. The rearrangement joins TRBV7-2 to TRBJ1-1, with 7 bases lining up with TRBD1. V gave up 5 bases and J gave up 6 bases; unmatched junction bases: 12. Germline values: CDR1 SGHTA, CDR2 FQGNSA. The CDR3 has 15 residues. CDR3 in amino acids: CASSRQPDRISEAFF. As DNA, the CDR3 is TGTGCCAGCAGCCGACAACCGGACAGGATCTCTGAAGCTTTCTTT.

Regarding this clonotype: Mismatch with germline at one junction end may stem from a read error. V and J are TRBV7-3 and TRBJ2-1; 10 bases align to TRBD2. This CDR3 region has 15 residues. CDR1 and CDR2 from the germline V gene are SGHTA and FQGTGA. This CDR3 reads CAGSPRTSGYNEQFF. The CDR3 DNA is TGTGCCGGCAGCCCTCGGACTAGCGGCTACAATGAGCAGTTCTTC.

This clonotype was observed at least ten times. The gene calls are TRBV12-3 or TRBV12-4 and TRBJ2-3, with D possibly being TRBD1 (6 bases). The CDR3 covers 14 residues. Trimming stripped 4 bases from V and 7 bases from J, with 15 bases between. The CDR3 DNA follows: TGTGCCAGCAGTTCCTCCGGGACACGAAATACGCAGTATTTT. It encodes CASSSSGTRNTQYF.

V and J are TRBV14 and TRBJ2-3, with 8 nucleotides matching TRBD1. The CDR3 has 16 amino acids. Germline trimming cut 1 base from V and 0 bases from J; bases unmatched to any gene: 3. CDR1 is SGHDN and CDR2 is FVKESK in the germline V gene. The DNA of the CDR3 is TGTGCCAGCAGCCAAGGCGACAGGGGAAGCACAGATACGCAGTATTTT. This translates into CASSQGDRGSTDTQYF.

This clonotype was recorded many times. The V and J genes are TRBV7-9 and TRBJ2-7; 10 bases are shared with TRBD2. The CDR3 contains 15 residues. The ends lost 1 base at V and 2 bases at J; junction bases unmatched: 2. From germline, CDR1 is SEHNR and CDR2 FQNEAQ (reference sequence). The CDR3 nucleotides read TGTGCCAGCAGCTTAGGGACTAGCGGACCCTACGAGCAGTACTTC. This translates into CASSLGTSGPYEQYF. Together with reference TRBV7-9 and TRBJ2-7, the CDR3 gives the full variable domain: DTGVSQNPRHKITKRGQNVTFRCDPISEHNRLYWYRQTLGQGPEFLTYFQNEAQLEKSRLLSDRFSAERPKGSFSTLEIQRTEQGDSAMYLCASSLGTSGPYEQYFGPGTRLTVT.

This clonotype was observed many times. CDR3 sequence reads: CASSFNLRGRAFF. The DNA of the CDR3 is TGTGCCAGCAGTTTTAATTTAAGGGGGCGAGCTTTCTTT. The chain uses TRBV27 and TRBJ1-1; 7 positions agree with TRBD1. V gave up 3 bases and J gave up 10 bases; unmatched junction bases: 8. CDR1 MNHEY and CDR2 SMNVEV come from the germline V gene (reference sequence). The CDR3 has 13 residues.

V is TRBV7-9 and J is TRBJ2-2; weak D call: TRBD2 (5 bases). The CDR3 runs 13 residues. The V end lost 6 bases, the J end lost 6 bases, and 11 bases lay between the germline ends. Looked up from germline, CDR1 is SEHNR and CDR2 is FQNEAQ (reference sequence). The chain's CDR3 is CASRPGYSGELFF. The DNA of the CDR3 is TGTGCCAGCAGACCGGGGTATTCCGGGGAGCTGTTTTTT. The variable domain in full, completed from reference TRBV7-9 and TRBJ2-2, reads DTGVSQNPRHKITKRGQNVTFRCDPISEHNRLYWYRQTLGQGPEFLTYFQNEAQLEKSRLLSDRFSAERPKGSFSTLEIQRTEQGDSAMYLCASRPGYSGELFFGEGSRLTVL.

This clonotype was seen repeatedly, ten times or more. The chain combines TRBV10-3 with TRBJ1-3; possible D gene TRBD1, 5 bases. Trimming took off 6 bases at V and 4 bases at J, with 16 bases between the two ends. Germline V gives CDR1 ENHRY, CDR2 SYGVKD. The CDR3 covers 15 residues. CDR3 nucleotide sequence: TGTGCCATCAGAACCGGGCCGCGGACAGGAAACACCATATATTTT. Translating gives CAIRTGPRTGNTIYF.

This clonotype showed up many times. This chain connects TRBV7-2 to TRBJ2-7; unclear D gene. Germline V gene lookup returns CDR1 SGHTA and CDR2 FQGNSA. V lost 1 base and J 2 bases, leaving 15 bases between the germline ends. This CDR3 is built from 16 residues. Here the CDR3 DNA reads TGTGCCAGCAGCTTAGGGCCTACCATTTCAGCCTACGAGCAGTACTTC. Amino acids: CASSLGPTISAYEQYF.